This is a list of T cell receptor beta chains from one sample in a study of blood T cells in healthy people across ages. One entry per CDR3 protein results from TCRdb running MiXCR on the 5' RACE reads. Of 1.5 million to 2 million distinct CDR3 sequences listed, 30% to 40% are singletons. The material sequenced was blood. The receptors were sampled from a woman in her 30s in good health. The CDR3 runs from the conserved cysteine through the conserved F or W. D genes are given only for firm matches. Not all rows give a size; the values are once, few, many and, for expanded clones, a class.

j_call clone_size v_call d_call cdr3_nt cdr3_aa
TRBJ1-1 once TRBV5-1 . TGCGCCAGCAGCTCCTACCAGGACACTGAAGCTTTCTTT CASSSYQDTEAFF
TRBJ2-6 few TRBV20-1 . TGCAGTGCTAGAGATAGGGCTCCTCTGAGGGCCAACGTCCTGACTTTC CSARDRAPLRANVLTF
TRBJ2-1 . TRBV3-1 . TGTGCCAGCAGTAGGAGGGGGGCGGACAATGAGCAGTTCTTC CASSRRGADNEQFF
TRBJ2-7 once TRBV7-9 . TGTGCCAGCGGCTCGCGAGGGACGGGGTTTGAGCAGTACTTC CASGSRGTGFEQYF
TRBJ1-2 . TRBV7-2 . TGTGCCAGCAGCTTAGAGGCAGGGGAGACTAACTATGGCTACACCTTC CASSLEAGETNYGYTF
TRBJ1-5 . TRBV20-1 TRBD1 TGCAGTGCCACTAAACCCGGACAGGGAAATCAGCCCCAGCATTTT CSATKPGQGNQPQHF
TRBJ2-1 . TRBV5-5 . TGTGCCAGCAGCTCGATTCAGGGATCCCGGAACAATGAGCAGTTCTTC CASSSIQGSRNNEQFF
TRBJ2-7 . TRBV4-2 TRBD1 TGTCCCAGCAGCCGCACCGGGACAGGGCTTAACGAGCAGTACTTC CPSSRTGTGLNEQYF
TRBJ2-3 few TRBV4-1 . TGCGCCAGCAGCCAATTTCGGGGCCCAGATACGCAGTATTTT CASSQFRGPDTQYF
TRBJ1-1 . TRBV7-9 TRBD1 TGTGCCAGCAGCGTCGTGACAGGGGGGTTTAACACTGAAGCTTTCTTT CASSVVTGGFNTEAFF
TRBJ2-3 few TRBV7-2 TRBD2 TGTGCCAGCAGCCCTGGACTAGCGGGGGGGTTTGCAGATACGCAGTATTTT CASSPGLAGGFADTQYF
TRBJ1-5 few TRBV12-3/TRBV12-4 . TGTGCCAGCAGTTTAAGGTCAGTTAGCAATCAGCCCCAGCATTTT CASSLRSVSNQPQHF
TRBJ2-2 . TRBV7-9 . TGTGCCAGCAGCTTATCTCTGGAGGAAGGGGAGCGGTTTTTT CASSLSLEEGERFF
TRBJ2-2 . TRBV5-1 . TGCGCCAGCAGCCCCACAGGGGAGGTATGCGGGGAGCTGTTTTTT CASSPTGEVCGELFF
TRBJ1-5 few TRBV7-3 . TGTGCCAGCAACCGACTTTTAAGAAACAATCAGCCCCAGCATTTT CASNRLLRNNQPQHF
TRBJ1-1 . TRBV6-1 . TGTGCCAGCAGTGAAGCGGTTGGTACCATTGGCACTGAAGCTTTCTTT CASSEAVGTIGTEAFF